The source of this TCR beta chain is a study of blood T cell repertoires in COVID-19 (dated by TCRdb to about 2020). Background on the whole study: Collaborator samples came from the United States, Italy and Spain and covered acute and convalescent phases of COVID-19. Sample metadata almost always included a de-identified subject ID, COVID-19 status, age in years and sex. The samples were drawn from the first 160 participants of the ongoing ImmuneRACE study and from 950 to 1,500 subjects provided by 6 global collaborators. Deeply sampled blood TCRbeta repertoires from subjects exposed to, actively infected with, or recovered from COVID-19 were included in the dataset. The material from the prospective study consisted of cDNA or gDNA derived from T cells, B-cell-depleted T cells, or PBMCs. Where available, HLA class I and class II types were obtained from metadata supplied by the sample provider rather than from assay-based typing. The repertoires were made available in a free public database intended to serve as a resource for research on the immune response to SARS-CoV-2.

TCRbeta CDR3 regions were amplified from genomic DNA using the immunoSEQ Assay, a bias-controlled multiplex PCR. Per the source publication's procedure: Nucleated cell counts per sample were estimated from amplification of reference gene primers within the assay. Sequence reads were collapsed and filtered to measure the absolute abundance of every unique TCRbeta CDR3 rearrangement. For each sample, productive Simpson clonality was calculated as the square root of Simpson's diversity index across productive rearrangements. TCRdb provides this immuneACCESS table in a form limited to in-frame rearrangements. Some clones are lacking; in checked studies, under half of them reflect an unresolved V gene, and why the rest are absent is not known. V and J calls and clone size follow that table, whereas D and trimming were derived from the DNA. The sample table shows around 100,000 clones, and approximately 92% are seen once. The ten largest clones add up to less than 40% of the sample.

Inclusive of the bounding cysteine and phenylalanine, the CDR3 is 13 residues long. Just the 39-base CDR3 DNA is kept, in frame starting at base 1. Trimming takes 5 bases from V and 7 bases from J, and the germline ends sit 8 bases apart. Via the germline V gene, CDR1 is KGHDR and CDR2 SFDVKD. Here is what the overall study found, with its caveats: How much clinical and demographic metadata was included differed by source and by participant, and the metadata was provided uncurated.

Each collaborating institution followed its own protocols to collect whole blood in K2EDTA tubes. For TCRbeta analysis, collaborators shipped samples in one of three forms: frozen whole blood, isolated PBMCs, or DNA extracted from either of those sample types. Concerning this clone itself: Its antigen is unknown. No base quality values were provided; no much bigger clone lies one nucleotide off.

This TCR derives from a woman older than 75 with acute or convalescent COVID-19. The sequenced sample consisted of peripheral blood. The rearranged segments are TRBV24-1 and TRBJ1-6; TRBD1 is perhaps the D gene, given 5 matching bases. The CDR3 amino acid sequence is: CATSARTNSPLHF. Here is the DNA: TGTGCCACCAGTGCTCGGACAAATTCACCCCTCCACTTT.